This T cell receptor (beta chain) emerged from a study of blood T cells in healthy people across ages. Overall study findings and caveats: More naive CD4+ cells and higher diversity were found in long-lived than in aged donors.

Isolation per sample recovered at least 6 million PBMCs. The authors ran a second PCR of roughly 7 to 11 cycles using a sample-barcoded 5' primer and a J-beta primer mix. A single record per CDR3 protein comes from TCRdb applying MiXCR to the 5' RACE reads. This sample has around 1,700,000 distinct CDR3 sequences, with 28% found just once. Worth noting for this clonotype: Its antigen is undetermined.

CDR3 length: 14 residues. The ends were cut back, 5 bases at V and 0 bases at J, with 11 bases in the middle. Looked up from germline, CDR1 is DFQATT and CDR2 is SNEGSKA (reference sequence). J is TRBJ2-1 and V is TRBV20-1; D remains unclear. What was sequenced was blood. The receptor's source is a woman under 40 in good health. In DNA form, the CDR3 reads TGCAGTGCTTTCTTCCACAGCTCCTACAATGAGCAGTTCTTC. This sequence encodes CSAFFHSSYNEQFF.